This section outlines one T cell receptor (beta chain) sequence together with its context. This clonotype was detected a few times. Its antigen is unknown. The record has no base qualities; no much larger clone is one base away. The CDR3 runs 14 residues from the cysteine to the phenylalanine. CDR3 DNA only is kept here, 42 bases in frame from base 1. Per the germline V gene, MDHEN is the CDR1 and SYDVKM is the CDR2. A distance of 9 bases separates the germline ends of V and J, which lose 3 bases and 1 base respectively. The data stem from a study of CD8 T cells in ankylosing spondylitis (dated by TCRdb to about 2017). For the wider study: The study set out to find disease-linked TCR variants by profiling T cell receptor beta repertoires in ankylosing spondylitis patients and healthy donors. The whole study cohort included over a hundred healthy donors and 20 to 30 ankylosing spondylitis patients. Peripheral blood samples were taken, and synovial fluid was additionally collected from ankylosing spondylitis patients. Broader findings and caveats from the paper: Blood from ankylosing spondylitis patients appeared to be characterized by a TCR beta motif made up of under 10 highly homologous amino acid variants. According to the report, matched synovial fluid samples from ankylosing spondylitis patients were significantly enriched for the disease-linked clones. The disease-linked clones had a CD8+ phenotype and were found at relatively low frequencies in peripheral blood. Some motif variants were previously reported in synovial fluid and blood of reactive arthritis patients, suggesting common disease-initiation mechanisms.

The run used an Illumina HiSeq 2500. Quantitative 5'-RACE with molecular barcodes was used to prepare TCR beta libraries. Turning to the authors' computational methods: A new computational method based on a probabilistic model of VDJ rearrangement was used to identify disease-linked TCR variants. TCRdb reprocessing: public reads trimmed at Q25 with fastp, clones called with MiXCR, in-frame beta chains kept. For every CDR3 protein sequence, its rows merge into one entry that carries the most common genes and DNA. The V and J calls come from TCRdb's annotation, not from the publication. The sample table contains roughly 440,000 distinct CDR3 sequences; only one count was recorded for 17% of them. The top ten constitute 1% of the sample.

The TCR sequence derives from a male donor with ankylosing spondylitis. Sequencing input: blood, either unsorted or a sorted T cell fraction (not recorded which). The sequence links TRBV28 to TRBJ2-5; the D segment could be TRBD1, given 6 matching bases. The sequenced DNA: TGTGCCAGCAGTTTTGGGGGCGCCCAAGAGACCCAGTACTTC. This translates into CASSFGGAQETQYF.